These 30 T cell receptor beta chains share one sample of origin, sequenced in a study of OX40 agonist ivuxolimab in advanced cancers. The method was the immunoSEQ multiplex PCR assay. TCRdb took over this immuneACCESS table, retaining in-frame rearrangements with V and J assigned. Such tables are incomplete; in checked studies, under half of the missing clones stem from an unresolved V gene, and the remainder is unexplained. The sample table records tens of thousands of clones; approximately 94% of these occur just once. The ten most abundant clones make up roughly a fifth of the sample. Source: CD4+ or CD8+ T cells sorted from blood, taken in a trial of the OX40 agonist ivuxolimab. The receptors were sampled from an adult with an advanced solid tumor such as melanoma, head and neck, liver or kidney cancer.

CDR3 residues: CSAWGVGGYTF. In nucleotides, the CDR3 is TGCAGTGCTTGGGGAGTTGGGGGCTACACCTTC. The rearrangement joins TRBV20-1 to TRBJ1-2; D is unclear. In germline, CDR1 is DFQATT, CDR2 SNEGSKA (reference sequence). The V end was cut by 5 bases, the J end by 8 bases, with 12 bases between. The CDR3 runs to 11 residues.

The chain joins TRBV9 to TRBJ2-7; 9 bases fit TRBD2. Trimming removed 2 bases from V and 0 bases from J; junction bases left unmatched: 3. This CDR3 region has 15 residues. Germline lookup yields CDR1 SGDLS and CDR2 YYNGEE. DNA of the CDR3: TGTGCCAGCAGCGTTAGTAGCGGGAGCTCCTACGAGCAGTACTTC. This gives the protein CASSVSSGSSYEQYF.

The chain combines TRBV25-1 with TRBJ2-7; a weak D match, TRBD1 (5 bases). The germline V and J ends were trimmed by 6 bases and 6 bases, with 15 bases remaining between them. This CDR3 contains 13 residues. CDR1 and CDR2 (germline): MGHDK, SYGVNS. The DNA for the CDR3 is TGTGCCAGCAGCATTGCCGCAGGGTTCGAGCAGTACTTC. Its translation: CASSIAAGFEQYF.

CDR3 sequence: CASSPGTSGEKETQYF. The CDR3 bases are TGTGCCAGCAGCCCCGGGACTAGCGGGGAGAAAGAGACCCAGTACTTC. V gene TRBV7-9 combines with J gene TRBJ2-5; 13 bases map to TRBD2. Trimming at V came to 5 bases and at J to 3 bases, leaving 6 bases not matched to a gene. The germline V gene has CDR1 SEHNR and CDR2 FQNEAQ (reference sequence). The CDR3 is made up of 16 amino acids.

This clone was detected once. This chain uses TRBV7-9 with TRBJ2-7; D is undetermined. The germline V and J ends were trimmed by 4 bases and 0 bases, with 7 bases remaining between them. The CDR3 spans 13 residues. Per the germline V gene, CDR1 is SEHNR and CDR2 is FQNEAQ (reference sequence). CDR3 DNA sequence: TGTGCCAGCAGCTCGTCACTCTCCTACGAGCAGTACTTC. It translates to CASSSSLSYEQYF.

The chain carries TRBV7-2 and TRBJ2-7, with TRBD2 matching 8 bases. The germline V gene has CDR1 SGHTA and CDR2 FQGNSA. V dropped 5 bases and J dropped 0; count of bases not matched to a gene: 12. The CDR3 is 17 residues long. The CDR3 reads CASSPQWGLVDSYEQYF. CDR3 bases: TGTGCCAGCAGCCCGCAATGGGGACTAGTGGACTCCTACGAGCAGTACTTC. The variable domain in full, completed from reference TRBV7-2 and TRBJ2-7, reads GAGVSQSPSNKVTEKGKDVELRCDPISGHTALYWYRQSLGQGLEFLIYFQGNSAPDKSGLPSDRFSAERTGGSVSTLTIQRTQQEDSAVYLCASSPQWGLVDSYEQYFGPGTRLTVT.

V gene TRBV9 combines with J gene TRBJ2-1; D might be TRBD2 (7 bases). This CDR3 spans 15 amino acids. Germline-derived CDR1 and CDR2 are SGDLS and YYNGEE. Trimming took 0 bases from V and 7 from J, leaving 14 bases between them. The CDR3 DNA reads as TGTGCCAGCAGCGTAGTGGGGGGGACAAGAAATGAGCAGTTCTTC. It codes for CASSVVGGTRNEQFF.

The chain couples TRBV5-6 to TRBJ1-2; D is perhaps TRBD1 (5 bases). CDR3 length equals 14 residues. Germline V lookup: CDR1 SGHDT, CDR2 YYEEEE. The V gene lost 4 bases and the J gene lost 3 bases, with 13 bases spanning the gap. The CDR3 is CASSPSGTYYGYTF. The DNA for the CDR3 is TGTGCCAGCAGCCCTTCAGGGACCTACTATGGCTACACCTTC.

The chain couples TRBV6-5 to TRBJ1-1; D gene unclear. The CDR3 loop spans 13 amino acids. Germline V gene sequence: CDR1 MNHEY, CDR2 SVGAGI. V shed 2 bases and J shed 0 bases, with 4 bases lying between them. CDR3 amino acids: CASSYVLNTEAFF. The DNA of the CDR3 is TGTGCCAGCAGTTACGTCTTGAACACTGAAGCTTTCTTT.

The V gene is TRBV5-5, the J gene TRBJ2-7; D is possibly TRBD1 or TRBD2 (5 bases each). CDR1 is SGHKS, CDR2 YYEKEE, per germline (reference sequence). The CDR3 extends over 16 amino acids. The germline V and J ends were trimmed by 5 bases and 0 bases, with 18 bases remaining between them. CDR3 sequence reads: CASSVGVRGHSYEQYF. The CDR3 DNA follows: TGTGCCAGCAGTGTGGGTGTCCGGGGCCACTCCTACGAGCAGTACTTC.

This chain uses TRBV27 with TRBJ2-7; 8 bases map to TRBD2. CDR1 and CDR2 (germline): MNHEY, SMNVEV (reference sequence). J lost 2 bases, V lost 6 bases, and 6 bases had no gene match. The CDR3 runs 14 residues. The CDR3 DNA is TGTGCCAGCAGCGATAGCGGGGCGCCCTACGAGCAGTACTTC. It yields the protein CASSDSGAPYEQYF.

The chain links TRBV13 to TRBJ1-4, with D possibly TRBD1 on 5 matching bases. The length of the CDR3 is 19 residues. The germline V gene has CDR1 PRHDT and CDR2 FYEKMQ (reference sequence). V was trimmed by 0 bases and J by 8 bases, leaving 25 bases between them. The CDR3 DNA reads TGTGCCAGCAGCTTAGGCGGGATGGGGACTCCACCCGCGGAGGAAAAACTGTTTTTT. Protein sequence: CASSLGGMGTPPAEEKLFF.

This chain links TRBV19 with TRBJ2-5; 9 bases are a match to TRBD1. The CDR3 covers 15 residues. Unmatched junction bases numbered 3, after V lost 1 base and J lost 3 bases. The germline V gene encodes CDR1 LNHDA and CDR2 SQIVND (reference sequence). In DNA form, the CDR3 reads TGTGCCAGTAGTATAGCCCGGACAGGGGAAGAGACCCAGTACTTC. Its protein product is CASSIARTGEETQYF. Supplemented by reference TRBV19 and TRBJ2-5, the full variable domain reads DGGITQSPKYLFRKEGQNVTLSCEQNLNHDAMYWYRQDPGQGLRLIYYSQIVNDFQKGDIAEGYSVSREKKESFPLTVTSAQKNPTAFYLCASSIARTGEETQYFGPGTRLLVL.

In its sample, this clone was seen once. The CDR3 DNA reads TGTGCCAGCAGCTTAGGCAGGGTGGTGGGCACAGATACGCAGTATTTT. Its protein product is CASSLGRVVGTDTQYF. This sequence joins TRBV7-8 and TRBJ2-3; D is perhaps TRBD1 (5 bases). The CDR3 contains 16 residues. The ends were cut back, 1 base at V and 1 base at J, with 12 bases in the middle. Germline values: CDR1 SGHVS, CDR2 FQNEAQ.

V gene TRBV6-4 combines with J gene TRBJ2-1; 10 bases fit TRBD2. The CDR3 extends over 16 amino acids. V dropped 6 bases and J dropped 2; count of bases not matched to a gene: 7. Germline CDR1 MRHNA, CDR2 SNTAGT. Here the CDR3 reads CASSLLAGVPYNEQFF. CDR3 nucleotide sequence: TGTGCCAGCAGCCTTCTAGCGGGAGTCCCCTACAATGAGCAGTTCTTC.

The chain carries TRBV29-1 and TRBJ1-3, with D possibly TRBD1 on 6 matching bases. Germline V gene lookup returns CDR1 SQVTM and CDR2 ANQGSEA. Between the trimmed V and J ends, which lost 6 bases and 2 bases, there was a span of 14 bases. The CDR3 length is 14 residues. CDR3 in DNA: TGCAGCGTGTTAGGGGGTACTACTGGAAACACCATATATTTT. As protein: CSVLGGTTGNTIYF.

This clone is medium-sized within its sample. The chain has TRBV2 and TRBJ1-1; 7 bases align to TRBD1. Germline lookup yields CDR1 SNHLY and CDR2 FYNNEI. J lost 4 bases, V lost 2 bases, and 7 bases had no gene match. The CDR3 sequence is 15 residues long. The CDR3 loop reads CASSERVGGFTEAFF. The CDR3 DNA sequence: TGTGCCAGCAGTGAACGCGTAGGGGGCTTCACTGAAGCTTTCTTT.

V is TRBV9 and J is TRBJ2-1; 12 bases fit TRBD2. CDR1 SGDLS and CDR2 YYNGEE come from the germline V gene. V lost 4 bases, J lost 9 bases, and 11 bases stayed unmatched. The CDR3 is made up of 16 amino acids. CDR3 nucleotides: TGTGCCAGCAGCACTAGCGGGAGGTCTCTGGGTGTTGAGCAGTTCTTC. This sequence encodes CASSTSGRSLGVEQFF.

This clone was counted a single time. The CDR3 is CASSPVPGGNTEAFF. Written as DNA, the CDR3 is TGTGCCAGCAGCCCTGTCCCAGGGGGAAACACTGAAGCTTTCTTT. This chain connects TRBV7-3 to TRBJ1-1; the match to TRBD1 covers 7 bases. The CDR3 is made up of 15 amino acids. The germline gives CDR1 SGHTA, CDR2 FQGTGA. V trimming: 5 bases; J trimming: 2 bases; junction bases outside the gene matches: 8. Using reference TRBV7-3 and TRBJ1-1 for the parts outside the CDR3, the full variable domain is GAGVSQTPSNKVTEKGKYVELRCDPISGHTALYWYRQSLGQGPEFLIYFQGTGAADDSGLPNDRFFAVRPEGSVSTLKIQRTERGDSAVYLCASSPVPGGNTEAFFGQGTRLTVV.

The J gene is TRBJ1-4, the V gene TRBV29-1; D may be TRBD1 (5 bases). With 0 bases removed from V and 8 bases from J, the gap between germline ends came to 10 bases. The CDR3 length is 13 residues. Germline V CDR1 and CDR2: SQVTM, ANQGSEA. The DNA for the CDR3 is TGCAGCGTTGAAGAGTTAGGGGTGGAAAAACTGTTTTTT. This sequence encodes CSVEELGVEKLFF.

The gene calls are TRBV30 and TRBJ1-5; D gene ambiguous. The CDR3 contains 17 residues. Germline CDR1 and CDR2: GTSNPN and SVGIG (reference sequence). Between the trimmed V and J ends, which lost 2 bases and 4 bases, there was a span of 21 bases. The CDR3 here is CAWSPSRFLRGNQPQHF. CDR3 nucleotides: TGTGCCTGGAGTCCGTCACGATTCCTGCGAGGGAATCAGCCCCAGCATTTT.

The chain joins TRBV4-3 to TRBJ2-2; possibly TRBD2 for D (6 bases). Germline V gene lookup returns CDR1 LGHNA and CDR2 YSLEER. V lost 5 bases and J 5 bases, leaving 12 bases between the germline ends. This CDR3 has 14 residues. The CDR3 DNA sequence: TGCGCCAGCAGCGGCGGGACTTATACCGGGGAGCTGTTTTTT. Amino acids: CASSGGTYTGELFF.

The chain uses TRBV27 and TRBJ1-5, with D tentatively TRBD1 (5 bases). CDR3 size: 16 residues. CDR1 and CDR2 (germline): MNHEY, SMNVEV (reference sequence). Trimming shortened V by 4 bases and J by 1 base, and 14 bases separated the two germline ends. The CDR3 region is CASSSKAGMSNQPQHF. Written as DNA, the CDR3 is TGTGCCAGCAGTTCCAAGGCAGGGATGAGCAATCAGCCCCAGCATTTT.

The genes are TRBV6-5 and TRBJ2-7; TRBD1 matches at 7 bases. From germline, CDR1 is MNHEY and CDR2 SVGAGI. The CDR3 has 14 amino acids. V shed 6 bases and J 3 bases; nucleotides not matched to a gene: 8. This CDR3 reads CASSPGTEIYEQYF. CDR3 nucleotides: TGTGCCAGCAGCCCCGGGACAGAGATCTACGAGCAGTACTTC.

In its sample, this clone was seen a few times. Other DNA sequences of this sample code for an identical CDR3. The chain's CDR3 is CASSVAGVGETQYF. DNA of the CDR3: TGTGCCAGCAGCGTAGCGGGAGTTGGGGAGACCCAGTACTTC. The chain is built from TRBV9 and TRBJ2-5; D perhaps matches TRBD2 (6 bases). Germline CDR1 and CDR2: SGDLS and YYNGEE. The length of the CDR3 is 14 residues. V was cut by 0 bases and J by 5 bases, with 11 bases left in between.

The chain links TRBV5-1 to TRBJ2-7; 8 positions agree with TRBD1. Germline V lookup: CDR1 SGHRS, CDR2 YFSETQ. Trimming cost V 4 bases and J 2 bases; bases outside gene matches: 8. CDR3 length: 15 residues. The CDR3 DNA reads TGCGCCAGCAGCATCGGACAGGGTGGAACCTACGAGCAGTACTTC. Translating gives CASSIGQGGTYEQYF. The variable domain in full, with the rest retrieved from reference TRBV5-1 and TRBJ2-7, is KAGVTQTPRYLIKTRGQQVTLSCSPISGHRSVSWYQQTPGQGLQFLFEYFSETQRNKGNFPGRFSGRQFSNSRSEMNVSTLELGDSALYLCASSIGQGGTYEQYFGPGTRLTVT.

The chain combines TRBV2 with TRBJ2-1; tentatively, D is TRBD2 (6 bases). Trimming took 0 bases from V and 9 from J, leaving 15 bases between them. This CDR3 comprises 15 residues. Germline V lookup: CDR1 SNHLY, CDR2 FYNNEI. The CDR3 DNA follows: TGTGCCAGCAGTGAAGCATGGGCGGTCGGGGGTGAGCAGTTCTTC. Amino acids: CASSEAWAVGGEQFF.

The chain is built from TRBV28 and TRBJ1-2; D might be TRBD1 (5 bases). Trimming cost V 6 bases and J 8 bases, with 13 bases left between them. CDR1 is MDHEN and CDR2 is SYDVKM in the germline V gene. The CDR3 is 12 amino acids. The CDR3 DNA reads as TGTGCCAGCAGGGGACCGAAGAGGGGCTACACCTTC. Protein: CASRGPKRGYTF.

The rearrangement uses TRBV5-6 and TRBJ1-1; 8 nucleotides line up with TRBD1. Trimming took 4 bases from V and 4 from J; bases not matched to a gene: 9. The CDR3 is made up of 15 amino acids. Germline assignment: CDR1 SGHDT and CDR2 YYEEEE. In DNA form, the CDR3 reads TGTGCCAGCAGCCCCTGGACAGGGACCGTCACTGAAGCTTTCTTT. It translates to CASSPWTGTVTEAFF. Variable domain in full (rest from reference TRBV5-6 and TRBJ1-1): DAGVTQSPTHLIKTRGQQVTLRCSPKSGHDTVSWYQQALGQGPQFIFQYYEEEERQRGNFPDRFSGHQFPNYSSELNVNALLLGDSALYLCASSPWTGTVTEAFFGQGTRLTVV.

The J gene is TRBJ1-5, the V gene TRBV19; 9 bases are shared with TRBD1. This CDR3 region has 14 residues. Germline CDR1 is LNHDA and CDR2 is SQIVND (reference sequence). After removal of 11 bases from V and 6 bases from J, the junction contained 11 bases not matched to a gene. CDR3 residues: CAGSPGQGSQPQHF. Here the CDR3 DNA reads TGTGCCGGCTCACCGGGACAGGGATCTCAGCCCCAGCATTTT.